A selection of T cell receptor beta chains follows, all from one sample in a study of response to subunit inactivated influenza vaccine. TCRdb redid the calling of the RT-PCR reads with MiXCR, one entry per CDR3 protein. The sample has 150,000 to 200,000 distinct CDR3 sequences, 11% seen once. The sequences come from non-naive T cells sorted from PBMCs, collected about 40 days after vaccination. The receptor source for this set is a man aged 45-65 years who received an inactivated influenza vaccine. The CDR3 runs from the conserved cysteine through the conserved F or W. Fields, in order: V gene, J gene, CDR3 length, CDR3 protein.

v_call: TRBV27; j_call: TRBJ1-2; cdr3_length: 16; cdr3_aa: CASSSFYRKKDAGYTF
v_call: TRBV6-9; j_call: TRBJ2-2; cdr3_length: 16; cdr3_aa: CASSYWPGANTGELFF
v_call: TRBV24-1; j_call: TRBJ2-1; cdr3_length: 15; cdr3_aa: CATSETTGQTNEQFF
v_call: TRBV6-5; j_call: TRBJ1-5; cdr3_length: 16; cdr3_aa: CASSYRDRGGDQPQHF
v_call: TRBV4-1; j_call: TRBJ2-3; cdr3_length: 17; cdr3_aa: CASSQVGGTAVPDTQYF
v_call: TRBV3-1; j_call: TRBJ2-5; cdr3_length: 14; cdr3_aa: CASSQDWGLETQYF
v_call: TRBV9; j_call: TRBJ2-5; cdr3_length: 17; cdr3_aa: CASSAHSQGASRETQYF
v_call: TRBV20-1; j_call: TRBJ2-4; cdr3_length: 15; cdr3_aa: CSASDRAGYKNIQYF
v_call: TRBV10-3; j_call: TRBJ1-2; cdr3_length: 13; cdr3_aa: CAISEGQGYGYTF
v_call: TRBV7-2; j_call: TRBJ2-2; cdr3_length: 15; cdr3_aa: CASSLSSGGTGELFF
v_call: TRBV27; j_call: TRBJ1-1; cdr3_length: 14; cdr3_aa: CTSSLVHNQTEAFF
v_call: TRBV20-1; j_call: TRBJ2-5; cdr3_length: 18; cdr3_aa: CSADGSVEREATQETQYF
v_call: TRBV28; j_call: TRBJ2-5; cdr3_length: 13; cdr3_aa: CASSLGRTWAQYF
v_call: TRBV7-9; j_call: TRBJ2-3; cdr3_length: 15; cdr3_aa: CASSSRVPSTDTQYF
v_call: TRBV27; j_call: TRBJ1-2; cdr3_length: 14; cdr3_aa: CASSLDRGLYGYTF
v_call: TRBV20-1; j_call: TRBJ2-7; cdr3_length: 14; cdr3_aa: CSAISSGSGREQYF
v_call: TRBV7-9; j_call: TRBJ1-1; cdr3_length: 15; cdr3_aa: CASSPPGSRETEAFF
v_call: TRBV7-2; j_call: TRBJ1-1; cdr3_length: 13; cdr3_aa: CASSFGRGSEAFF
v_call: TRBV20-1; j_call: TRBJ2-3; cdr3_length: 15; cdr3_aa: CSVRLAGGSTDTQYF
v_call: TRBV20-1; j_call: TRBJ2-1; cdr3_length: 15; cdr3_aa: CSARLAGSSYNEQFF
v_call: TRBV5-1; j_call: TRBJ1-4; cdr3_length: 16; cdr3_aa: CASTLEGQGVNEKLFF
v_call: TRBV28; j_call: TRBJ2-5; cdr3_length: 16; cdr3_aa: CASSLGQLWSQETQYF
v_call: TRBV7-6; j_call: TRBJ1-1; cdr3_length: 16; cdr3_aa: CASSNPGGQGGTEAFF
v_call: TRBV15; j_call: TRBJ2-3; cdr3_length: 14; cdr3_aa: CATSRLGTPDTQYF
v_call: TRBV27; j_call: TRBJ1-2; cdr3_length: 15; cdr3_aa: CASGGPSSRNYGYTF
v_call: TRBV11-2; j_call: TRBJ2-1; cdr3_length: 18; cdr3_aa: CASNSLAGDPSSYNEQFF
v_call: TRBV24-1; j_call: TRBJ2-1; cdr3_length: 15; cdr3_aa: CATSGRTGFFNEQFF
v_call: TRBV4-1; j_call: TRBJ2-5; cdr3_length: 15; cdr3_aa: CASSRGLQGRETQYF
v_call: TRBV4-2; j_call: TRBJ2-1; cdr3_length: 17; cdr3_aa: CASSQEVGGGSYNEQFF
v_call: TRBV7-9; j_call: TRBJ1-3; cdr3_length: 15; cdr3_aa: CASISDRESGNTIYF
v_call: TRBV5-1; j_call: TRBJ2-3; cdr3_length: 15; cdr3_aa: CASSPGDRGTDTQYF
v_call: TRBV7-8; j_call: TRBJ2-7; cdr3_length: 13; cdr3_aa: CASSGRQGPEQYF
v_call: TRBV5-8; j_call: TRBJ2-7; cdr3_length: 17; cdr3_aa: CASSQTTEKIWTYEQYF
v_call: TRBV12-3/TRBV12-4; j_call: TRBJ2-7; cdr3_length: 14; cdr3_aa: CASTKLAGWSEQYF
v_call: TRBV4-3; j_call: TRBJ1-2; cdr3_length: 12; cdr3_aa: CASSQGNGGYTF
v_call: TRBV4-1; j_call: TRBJ2-7; cdr3_length: 15; cdr3_aa: CASSQDRARVYEQYF
v_call: TRBV5-1; j_call: TRBJ2-1; cdr3_length: 15; cdr3_aa: CASSLAVLTYNEQFF
v_call: TRBV5-1; j_call: TRBJ1-4; cdr3_length: 15; cdr3_aa: CASSAEGSRNEKLLF
v_call: TRBV28; j_call: TRBJ2-1; cdr3_length: 13; cdr3_aa: CASSSRQGREQFF
v_call: TRBV10-3; j_call: TRBJ2-1; cdr3_length: 12; cdr3_aa: CATRNVSNEQFF
v_call: TRBV20-1; j_call: TRBJ1-4; cdr3_length: 14; cdr3_aa: CSALAGATNEKLFF
v_call: TRBV3-1; j_call: TRBJ2-1; cdr3_length: 14; cdr3_aa: CASSFFGGHNEQFF
v_call: TRBV4-3; j_call: TRBJ1-1; cdr3_length: 13; cdr3_aa: CASSQEQNTEAFF
v_call: TRBV4-1; j_call: TRBJ2-7; cdr3_length: 15; cdr3_aa: CASSQDDRGPGEQYF
v_call: TRBV20-1; j_call: TRBJ2-1; cdr3_length: 17; cdr3_aa: CSAGGQGASGRGNEQFF